The following is a T cell receptor beta chain sequence with its context. Its specificity is unknown. The repertoire was sequenced with immunoSEQ multiplex PCR; TCRdb's copy has only in-frame clones and lacks some. The table has about 97,000 clones, approximately 90% seen once; the top ten hold about 16%. The record originates from a study of graft-versus-host responses after intestinal transplantation. The germline gives CDR1 MNHEY, CDR2 SVGAGI. This CDR3 has 15 residues. Trimming took 2 bases from V and 3 from J, leaving 12 bases between them. Regarding the study as a whole: Peak circulating GvH clone levels were associated with early post-transplant HvG declines.

The chain links TRBV6-5 to TRBJ2-3, with no clear D. This sample comprised PBMCs, obtained approximately 470 days after intestinal transplant. The clonotype originates from a human patient who received an intestinal transplant, so some T cells may come from the graft donor. Here the CDR3 reads CASSYMGWPTDTQYF. In DNA form, the CDR3 reads TGTGCCAGCAGTTACATGGGGTGGCCAACAGATACGCAGTATTTT.